This passage covers 29 T cell receptor beta chains from one sample sequenced in a study of cytomegalovirus exposure and HLA in healthy donors. Use of 60 Vbeta and 13 Jbeta primers characterized the PCR. The assay was immunoSEQ multiplex PCR, and TCRdb's table has in-frame clones only and misses some. The sample lists roughly 140,000 clones, roughly 80% seen once, with more than 4% in the top ten. The sequencing input was PBMCs. These receptors originate from a woman in her thirties or forties in good health and CMV-seropositive.

The genes are TRBV4-3 and TRBJ1-5; unclear D gene. The V gene lost 0 bases and the J gene lost 6 bases, with 15 bases spanning the gap. The CDR3 totals 16 residues. Germline CDR1 is LGHNA and CDR2 is YSLEER. The CDR3 nucleotides read TGCGCCAGCAGCCAAGAGGTGGCAGAAGGCGGTCAGCCCCAGCATTTT. Amino acids: CASSQEVAEGGQPQHF.

The chain uses TRBV6-1 and TRBJ2-7; 7 bases are shared with TRBD1. This CDR3 comprises 12 residues. The germline V gene has CDR1 MNHNS and CDR2 SASEGT. The V segment lost 5 bases and the J segment 6 bases; nucleotides outside the gene matches: 4. The CDR3 region has the DNA TGTGCCAGCAGTCCCAACAGGGGCGAGCAGTACTTC. It translates to CASSPNRGEQYF.

The chain recombines TRBV7-6 with TRBJ1-1; no clear D. The CDR3 consists of 13 residues. In germline, CDR1 is SGHVS, CDR2 FNYEAQ. Trimming shortened V by 5 bases and J by 4 bases, and 11 bases separated the two germline ends. The CDR3 is CASSESLGTEAFF. The CDR3 coding sequence is TGTGCCAGCAGCGAATCCCTCGGCACTGAAGCTTTCTTT.

The V gene is TRBV5-4, the J gene TRBJ2-5; 15 bases agree with TRBD2. The CDR3 length is 16 residues. Germline loops: CDR1 SGHNT, CDR2 YYREEE (reference sequence). After removal of 4 bases from V and 1 base from J, the junction contained 2 bases not matched to a gene. CDR3 in amino acids: CASSPGLAGGQETQYF. The CDR3 DNA follows: TGTGCCAGCAGCCCGGGACTAGCGGGGGGCCAAGAGACCCAGTACTTC.

The rearrangement uses TRBV19 and TRBJ2-5, with unresolved D. Trimming cost V 5 bases and J 5 bases, with 9 bases left between them. The CDR3 sequence is 12 residues long. In germline, CDR1 is LNHDA, CDR2 SQIVND (reference sequence). CDR3 DNA sequence: TGTGCCAGTAGTTCTTCCCAGGAGACCCAGTACTTC. As protein: CASSSSQETQYF.

V is TRBV28 and J is TRBJ1-2, with D possibly TRBD1 on 6 matching bases. Between the trimmed V and J ends, which lost 7 bases and 8 bases, there was a span of 17 bases. Looked up from germline, CDR1 is MDHEN and CDR2 is SYDVKM. The CDR3 has 13 residues. DNA of the CDR3: TGTGCCAGCAACCTACAGGGACCGCGGGGCTACACCTTC. Its protein product is CASNLQGPRGYTF.

The CDR3 region is CASSPRQGARGYYGYTF. CDR3 DNA sequence: TGTGCCAGCAGTCCAAGACAGGGGGCAAGGGGTTACTATGGCTACACCTTC. The chain employs TRBV28 and TRBJ1-2; 10 bases fit TRBD1. From germline, CDR1 is MDHEN and CDR2 SYDVKM. This CDR3 is built from 17 residues. Trimming took 5 bases from V and 3 from J; bases not matched to a gene: 12.

The rearrangement links TRBV28 to TRBJ2-5, with TRBD2 matching 9 bases. V shed 2 bases, J shed 7 bases, and the junction held 5 bases outside the gene matches. CDR3 length equals 14 residues. Per the germline V gene, CDR1 is MDHEN and CDR2 is SYDVKM. The CDR3 sequence is CASSLAGGQGTQYF. The CDR3 DNA reads as TGTGCCAGCAGTTTAGCGGGAGGGCAGGGGACCCAGTACTTC.

V and J are TRBV6-6 and TRBJ2-7; weak D call: TRBD1 (6 bases). V lost 5 bases to trimming and J lost 4 bases, with 9 bases between them. Germline-derived CDR1 and CDR2 are MNHNY and SVGAGI (reference sequence). CDR3 length equals 12 residues. In nucleotides, the CDR3 is TGTGCCAGCAGTACAACAGGGTACGAGCAGTACTTC. Translating it yields CASSTTGYEQYF.

The genes are TRBV30 and TRBJ1-2; no reliable D call. The germline gives CDR1 GTSNPN, CDR2 SVGIG (reference sequence). V lost 0 bases and J lost 4, with 9 bases in between. The CDR3 is 13 residues long. The CDR3 here is CAWSVAPGYGYTF. CDR3 nucleotide sequence: TGTGCCTGGAGTGTTGCTCCCGGCTATGGCTACACCTTC.

J is TRBJ1-3 and V is TRBV5-1; TRBD1 is a possible D gene (6 bases). V was trimmed by 7 bases and J by 6 bases, leaving 17 bases between them. Germline CDR1 reads SGHRS; CDR2 reads YFSETQ. The CDR3 extends over 14 amino acids. The CDR3 is CASSPPDSKNTIYF. The CDR3 DNA reads TGCGCCAGCTCCCCCCCGGACAGCAAAAACACCATATATTTT.

This chain links TRBV19 with TRBJ1-1, with 11 bases that match TRBD1. The V segment lost 1 base and the J segment 6 bases; nucleotides outside the gene matches: 4. Germline V gene sequence: CDR1 LNHDA, CDR2 SQIVND (reference sequence). This CDR3 is 15 amino acids long. This CDR3 reads CASSIAGTGGAEAFF. The CDR3 DNA reads as TGTGCCAGTAGTATAGCCGGGACAGGGGGAGCTGAAGCTTTCTTT.

The chain employs TRBV9 and TRBJ1-2, with D possibly being TRBD1 (5 bases). V lost 4 bases and J 8 bases, leaving 18 bases between the germline ends. Germline values: CDR1 SGDLS, CDR2 YYNGEE. The length of the CDR3 is 14 residues. For the CDR3, the DNA is TGTGCCAGCAGCCCATCCCGACAGTCTGTCGGCTACACCTTC. It encodes CASSPSRQSVGYTF.

The V and J genes are TRBV6-1 and TRBJ2-5; D may be TRBD1 (5 bases). This CDR3 region has 15 residues. CDR1 and CDR2 from the germline V gene are MNHNS and SASEGT. The germline V and J ends were trimmed by 2 bases and 3 bases, with 13 bases remaining between them. The CDR3 spells CASSESPGIEETQYF. The CDR3 nucleotides read TGTGCCAGCAGTGAATCCCCAGGGATCGAAGAGACCCAGTACTTC.

The rearrangement joins TRBV4-1 to TRBJ1-5; the match to TRBD1 covers 7 bases. This CDR3 comprises 16 residues. CDR1 and CDR2 (germline): MGHRA, YSYEKL. V lost 6 bases and J lost 3; bases outside the gene matches: 11. The CDR3 DNA sequence: TGCGCCAGCAGTCAGCAGATAGGGGGCGACAATCAGCCCCAGCATTTT. Encoded protein: CASSQQIGGDNQPQHF.

V gene TRBV29-1 combines with J gene TRBJ2-1; a weak D match, TRBD2 (6 bases). CDR1 and CDR2 from the germline V gene are SQVTM and ANQGSEA. This CDR3 contains 14 residues. The V end lost 6 bases, the J end lost 0 bases, and 12 bases lay between the germline ends. CDR3 sequence (DNA): TGCAGCGTCAAAGGCGGGGCCTCCTACAATGAGCAGTTCTTC. This codes for CSVKGGASYNEQFF.

The rearrangement uses TRBV11-3 and TRBJ1-2, with 11 nucleotides matching TRBD1. J lost 8 bases, V lost 3 bases, and 5 bases had no gene match. Germline V gene data show CDR1 as SGHNT and CDR2 as YENEEA. This CDR3 spans 14 amino acids. This CDR3 is CASSLRTGGQGYTF. The DNA for the CDR3 is TGTGCCAGCAGCTTGCGGACAGGGGGCCAGGGCTACACCTTC. Full variable domain (remainder filled in from reference TRBV11-3 and TRBJ1-2): EAGVVQSPRYKIIEKKQPVAFWCNPISGHNTLYWYLQNLGQGPELLIRYENEEAVDDSQLPKDRFSAERLKGVDSTLKIQPAELGDSAVYLCASSLRTGGQGYTFGSGTRLTVV.

V is TRBV18 and J is TRBJ1-2; no clear D. This CDR3 region has 15 residues. The V gene lost 2 bases and the J gene lost 5 bases, with 15 bases spanning the gap. Germline V lookup: CDR1 KGHSH, CDR2 LQKENI. The CDR3 reads CASSPRSGIGYGYTF. Written as DNA, the CDR3 is TGTGCCAGCTCACCAAGGTCGGGGATAGGGTATGGCTACACCTTC.

The chain employs TRBV6-5 and TRBJ1-4, with TRBD1 matching over 8 bases. The CDR3 is 15 residues long. V was pared by 6 bases and J by 2 bases, with 5 bases of the junction left unmatched. Germline CDR1 and CDR2: MNHEY and SVGAGI. The CDR3 is CASSLGDRTNEKLFF. The CDR3 DNA is TGTGCCAGCAGCCTCGGGGACAGGACTAATGAAAAACTGTTTTTT.

The chain is built from TRBV9 and TRBJ1-4; D gene ambiguous. V was trimmed by 1 base and J by 5 bases, leaving 12 bases between them. The CDR3 sequence is 15 residues long. CDR1 is SGDLS, CDR2 YYNGEE, per germline. The chain's CDR3 is CASSVLPGENEKLFF. CDR3 DNA sequence: TGTGCCAGCAGCGTATTACCTGGGGAGAATGAAAAACTGTTTTTT.

V and J are TRBV10-2 and TRBJ2-7, with 8 bases matching TRBD2. J gave up 3 bases and V 2 bases, and 3 bases lay outside the gene matches. Per germline, CDR1 WSHSY and CDR2 SAAADI. CDR3 length equals 14 residues. CDR3 nucleotides: TGCGCCAGCAGTGAGAACCTAGCGGGCTACGAGCAGTACTTC. Its translation: CASSENLAGYEQYF.

This clone was detected only once. V gene TRBV9 combines with J gene TRBJ2-1; TRBD2 matches at 7 bases. The germline V gene has CDR1 SGDLS and CDR2 YYNGEE. Trimming cost V 0 bases and J 4 bases; bases outside gene matches: 7. The CDR3 runs to 16 residues. The CDR3: CASSVVGSGKYNEQFF. CDR3 in DNA: TGTGCCAGCAGCGTAGTAGGAAGCGGGAAGTACAATGAGCAGTTCTTC.

V gene TRBV19 combines with J gene TRBJ2-5; the match to TRBD1 covers 11 bases. V lost 4 bases and J lost 4; bases outside the gene matches: 5. CDR1 LNHDA and CDR2 SQIVND come from the germline V gene (reference sequence). There are 15 residues in the CDR3. CDR3 region: CASSTRTGGLETQYF. In nucleotides, the CDR3 is TGTGCCAGTAGTACCCGGACAGGGGGCTTAGAGACCCAGTACTTC.

The V gene is TRBV7-9, the J gene TRBJ2-3; D is possibly TRBD1 (6 bases). The CDR3 sequence is 14 residues long. CDR1 SEHNR and CDR2 FQNEAQ come from the germline V gene (reference sequence). The germline V and J ends were trimmed by 3 bases and 3 bases, with 10 bases remaining between them. The CDR3 DNA reads as TGTGCCAGCAGCTTGGACAGACAGACAGATACGCAGTATTTT. Its protein product is CASSLDRQTDTQYF.

V usage is TRBV13 and J usage is TRBJ2-1, with 7 bases lining up with TRBD2. The length of the CDR3 is 16 residues. V gave up 5 bases and J gave up 5 bases; unmatched junction bases: 12. Germline V gene data show CDR1 as PRHDT and CDR2 as FYEKMQ (reference sequence). CDR3: CASSEAGPVIDNEQFF. CDR3 DNA sequence: TGTGCCAGCAGCGAAGCGGGGCCAGTGATCGACAATGAGCAGTTCTTC.

CDR3 nucleotide sequence: TGTGCCAGCAGCTTCCAGGGATGGTCTGGGGCCAACGTCCTGACTTTC. Its protein is CASSFQGWSGANVLTF. V gene TRBV5-6 combines with J gene TRBJ2-6, with D possibly matching TRBD1 (5 bases). V was clipped by 2 bases and J by 1 base, with 10 bases between them. Germline V lookup: CDR1 SGHDT, CDR2 YYEEEE. CDR3 size: 16 residues.

This CDR3 reads CAISEPGQLYNEQFF. CDR3 bases: TGTGCCATCAGTGAGCCGGGACAGCTTTACAATGAGCAGTTCTTC. The chain links TRBV10-3 to TRBJ2-1; 7 nucleotides agree with TRBD1. J lost 4 bases, V lost 2 bases, and 5 bases had no gene match. This CDR3 region has 15 residues. Germline-derived CDR1 and CDR2 are ENHRY and SYGVKD.

This clone turned up a few times. The V and J genes are TRBV28 and TRBJ2-7; TRBD2 matches 11 bases. This CDR3 contains 17 residues. The germline gives CDR1 MDHEN, CDR2 SYDVKM. V was clipped by 2 bases and J by 3 bases; unmatched bases: 9. The CDR3 nucleotides read TGTGCCAGCAGTTTAGGCTTGACTAGCGGGACCCTCTACGAGCAGTACTTC. Translated: CASSLGLTSGTLYEQYF.

The gene calls are TRBV27 and TRBJ1-1; 8 bases are a match to TRBD1. Trimming took 6 bases from V and 1 from J; bases not matched to a gene: 4. This CDR3 is built from 14 residues. Germline CDR1 MNHEY, CDR2 SMNVEV (reference sequence). In DNA form, the CDR3 reads TGTGCCAGCAGCCAGGGGGCGGGGAACACTGAAGCTTTCTTT. Protein sequence: CASSQGAGNTEAFF.